This note documents a single TCR beta chain sequence. Deletions cut 11 bases from V and 3 bases from J, with 17 bases between. Germline CDR1 is MDHEN and CDR2 is SYDVKM. CDR3 size: 13 residues. The table came from immunoSEQ multiplex PCR; TCRdb's copy has only in-frame clones and leaves some out. The sample consists of 700,000 to 750,000 clones, approximately 85% of them appearing once. The sample belongs to a study of shared T cell receptors in the human thymus. This same sample was also part of a study on human thymus T cells. From that second work: Corrective surgery for congenital heart defects was being performed on the healthy Finnish infants who served as donors. Obtained as resections during corrective heart surgery, the thymus tissue was then studied. Highly overlapping thymic repertoires among unrelated individuals were reported in related research.

This sequence was found in a girl younger than two with a congenital heart defect. The gene calls are TRBV28 and TRBJ2-7, with TRBD1 as a possible D gene (5 bases). Sequenced input: thymocytes. The CDR3 loop is CAAKQVWGYEQYF. The CDR3 DNA sequence: TGTGCCGCCAAACAGGTCTGGGGCTACGAGCAGTACTTC.